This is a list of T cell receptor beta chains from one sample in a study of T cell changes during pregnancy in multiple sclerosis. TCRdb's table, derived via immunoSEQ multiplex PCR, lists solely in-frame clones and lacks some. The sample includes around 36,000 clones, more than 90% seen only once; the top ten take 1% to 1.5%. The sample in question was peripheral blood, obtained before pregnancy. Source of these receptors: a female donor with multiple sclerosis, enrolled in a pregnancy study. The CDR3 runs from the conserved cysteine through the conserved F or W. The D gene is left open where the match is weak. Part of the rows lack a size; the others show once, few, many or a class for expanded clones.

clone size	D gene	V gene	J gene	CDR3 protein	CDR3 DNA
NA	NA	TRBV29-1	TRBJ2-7	CSVAWGDGSDEQYF	TGCAGCGTTGCTTGGGGGGACGGGAGTGACGAGCAGTACTTC
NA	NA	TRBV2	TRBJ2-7	CASSGGASYEQYF	TGTGCCAGCAGTGGCGGGGCCTCCTACGAGCAGTACTTC
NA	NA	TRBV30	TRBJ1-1	CAWSEQGTEAFF	TGTGCCTGGAGTGAGCAGGGCACTGAAGCTTTCTTT
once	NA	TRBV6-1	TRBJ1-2	CASSEAGGVGNYGYTF	TGTGCCAGCAGTGAAGCTGGGGGGGTAGGAAATTATGGCTACACCTTC
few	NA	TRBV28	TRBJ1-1	CASRPGDLNTEAFF	TGTGCCAGCAGGCCCGGTGACTTGAACACTGAAGCTTTCTTT
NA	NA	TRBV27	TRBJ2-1	CASSLARTAIYNEQFF	TGTGCCAGCAGTTTAGCGAGGACTGCGATCTACAATGAGCAGTTCTTC
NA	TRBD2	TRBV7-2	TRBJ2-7	CASSLASGSYEQYF	TGTGCCAGCAGCTTAGCTAGCGGGAGCTACGAGCAGTACTTC
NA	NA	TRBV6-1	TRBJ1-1	CASSEQGRNTEAFF	TGTGCCAGCAGTGAACAGGGGAGGAACACTGAAGCTTTCTTT
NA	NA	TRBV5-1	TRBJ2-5	CASSSGWGEQETQYF	TGCGCCAGCAGCTCGGGCTGGGGGGAACAAGAGACCCAGTACTTC
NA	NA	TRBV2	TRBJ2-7	CASSVEQSSYEQYF	TGTGCCAGCAGTGTAGAGCAAAGCTCCTACGAGCAGTACTTC
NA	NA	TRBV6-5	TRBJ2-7	CASTTRFWSFYEQYF	TGTGCCAGCACCACAAGATTCTGGAGTTTCTACGAGCAGTACTTC
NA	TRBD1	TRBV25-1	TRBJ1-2	CASKRTGALEGYTF	TGTGCCAGCAAACGGACAGGGGCGTTAGAGGGCTACACCTTC
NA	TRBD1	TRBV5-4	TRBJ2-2	CAGQGNTGELFF	TGTGCCGGACAGGGTAACACCGGGGAGCTGTTTTTT
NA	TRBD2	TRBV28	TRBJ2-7	CASIRFSGSGREGEQYF	TGTGCCAGCATCAGATTTTCGGGTAGCGGGAGGGAGGGCGAGCAGTACTTC
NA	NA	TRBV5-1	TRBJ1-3	CASSLLTGQIGGNTIYF	TGCGCCAGCAGCTTGTTAACAGGGCAAATTGGCGGAAACACCATATATTTT
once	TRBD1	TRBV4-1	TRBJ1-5	CASRPTGGNQPQHF	TGCGCCAGCAGGCCTACAGGGGGCAATCAGCCCCAGCATTTT
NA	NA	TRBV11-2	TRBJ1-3	CASSLDSFSGNTIYF	TGTGCCAGCAGCTTAGACTCCTTCTCTGGAAACACCATATATTTT
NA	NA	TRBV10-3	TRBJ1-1	CAIIQAPNTEAFF	TGTGCCATCATCCAGGCTCCGAACACTGAAGCTTTCTTT
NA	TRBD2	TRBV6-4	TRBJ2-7	CASSESGTSVYEQYF	TGTGCCAGCAGTGAGTCCGGGACTAGCGTCTACGAGCAGTACTTC
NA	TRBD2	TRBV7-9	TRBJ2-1	CASSDPGLQNEQFF	TGTGCCAGCAGCGACCCGGGACTACAAAATGAGCAGTTCTTC
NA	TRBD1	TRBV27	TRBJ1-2	CASSALDRLDGYTF	TGTGCCAGCAGTGCTTTGGACAGGTTGGATGGCTACACCTTC
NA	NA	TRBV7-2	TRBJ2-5	CASSLSSAGKGETQYF	TGTGCCAGCAGCTTATCATCGGCGGGTAAGGGAGAGACCCAGTACTTC
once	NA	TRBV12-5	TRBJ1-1	CASGFPLNTEAFF	TGTGCTAGTGGCTTCCCGTTGAACACTGAAGCTTTCTTT
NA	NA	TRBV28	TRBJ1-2	CASSLNRVEDGYTF	TGTGCCAGCAGTTTGAACAGGGTCGAGGATGGCTACACCTTC
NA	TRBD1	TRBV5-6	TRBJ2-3	CASSWPRDSPSLDF	TGTGCCAGCAGCTGGCCCCGGGACAGCCCCTCTCTCGATTTT
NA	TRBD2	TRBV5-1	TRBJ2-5	CASSLGLAGAGIEAQYF	TGCGCCAGCAGCTTGGGGCTAGCGGGAGCTGGTATTGAGGCCCAGTACTTC
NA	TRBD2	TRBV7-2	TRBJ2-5	CASSFGGREETQYF	TGTGCCAGCAGCTTCGGCGGGAGAGAAGAGACCCAGTACTTC
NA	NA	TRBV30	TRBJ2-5	CAWSREETQYF	TGTGCCTGGAGCAGGGAAGAGACCCAGTACTTC
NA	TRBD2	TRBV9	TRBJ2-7	CASSVGSGRAGEQYF	TGTGCCAGCAGCGTGGGCAGCGGGAGGGCGGGTGAGCAGTACTTC
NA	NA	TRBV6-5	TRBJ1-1	CASSRGGNTEAFF	TGTGCCAGCAGTAGGGGGGGTAACACTGAAGCTTTCTTT
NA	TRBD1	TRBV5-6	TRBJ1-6	CASSGRTGGRGSPLHF	TGTGCCAGCAGCGGGAGGACAGGGGGGAGAGGTTCACCCCTCCACTTT
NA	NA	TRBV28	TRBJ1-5	CASSFTLIFGQPQHF	TGTGCCAGCAGTTTTACTCTCATCTTTGGTCAGCCCCAGCATTTT
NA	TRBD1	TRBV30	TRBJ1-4	CAWDRQGGEKLFF	TGTGCCTGGGATCGACAGGGTGGTGAAAAACTGTTTTTT
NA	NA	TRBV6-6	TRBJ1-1	CASSSQGNTEAFF	TGTGCCAGCAGTTCCCAGGGGAACACTGAAGCTTTCTTT
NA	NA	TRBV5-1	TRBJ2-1	CASSLWGGYGSRFF	TGCGCCAGCAGCTTGTGGGGGGGCTATGGGTCGCGGTTCTTC